This TCR beta chain was recorded in a study of blood T cell repertoires in COVID-19. The CDR3 runs 13 residues. CDR1 and CDR2 from the germline V gene are LNHDA and SQIVND (reference sequence). V trimming: 7 bases; J trimming: 4 bases; junction bases outside the gene matches: 6. TCRdb keeps only in-frame clones here, not all; method: immunoSEQ multiplex PCR. Among more than 300,000 clones listed, 90% to 95% were seen once. The clonotype comes from a woman in her 40s who had been exposed to COVID-19. V usage is TRBV19 and J usage is TRBJ1-1; 7 bases line up with TRBD1. Input material: PBMCs or T cells enriched from blood (not recorded which). The CDR3: CASTRQGSTEAFF. CDR3 in DNA: TGTGCCAGTACTCGACAGGGTAGCACTGAAGCTTTCTTT.